The T cell receptor beta chain under discussion was sequenced for a study of shared clonotypes between healthy human individuals. The study, taken as a whole, reports: Rarefaction exposed incomplete sorted-subset sequencing despite large depth.

Clones were sequenced by immunoSEQ multiplex PCR, and TCRdb holds only the in-frame ones, with some missing. The repertoire holds 1,400,000 or so clones, approximately 98.5% seen once, with 0.36% in the top ten. With respect to this clone: Its antigen remains unidentified.

The source of this sequence is a man aged 25 to 40 in good health. The sample comprised naive CD4+ T cells sorted from blood. Subset in this sample: CD45RA+ positively selected.

The CDR3 nucleotides are TGTGCCAGCAGCACTTCCCCCGCTGGCTACACCTTC. Its protein is CASSTSPAGYTF. This sequence joins TRBV7-8 and TRBJ1-2; no definite D call. CDR1 is SGHVS, CDR2 FQNEAQ, per germline. Trimming took 5 bases from V and 7 from J, leaving 11 bases between them. CDR3 size: 12 residues.